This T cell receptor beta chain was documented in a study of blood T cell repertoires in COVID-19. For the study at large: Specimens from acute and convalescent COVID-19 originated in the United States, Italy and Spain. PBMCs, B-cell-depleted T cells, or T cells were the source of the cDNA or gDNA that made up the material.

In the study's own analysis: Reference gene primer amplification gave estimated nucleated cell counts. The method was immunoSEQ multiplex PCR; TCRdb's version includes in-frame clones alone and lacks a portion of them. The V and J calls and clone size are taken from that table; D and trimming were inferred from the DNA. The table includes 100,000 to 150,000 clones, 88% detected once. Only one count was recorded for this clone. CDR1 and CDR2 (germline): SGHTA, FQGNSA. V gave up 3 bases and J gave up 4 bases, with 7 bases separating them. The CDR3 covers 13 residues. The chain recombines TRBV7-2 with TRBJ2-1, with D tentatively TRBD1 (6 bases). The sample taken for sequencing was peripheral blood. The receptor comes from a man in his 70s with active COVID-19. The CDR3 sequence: CASSLGQYNEQFF. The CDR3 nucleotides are TGTGCCAGCAGCTTGGGACAATACAATGAGCAGTTCTTC.